The 10 T cell receptor beta chains below come from one sample, sequenced in a study of T-cell reconstitution after alpha-beta-depleted transplantation in children. Unique molecular identifiers were incorporated into the prepared TCRbeta library. From the PCR reads, TCRdb called clonotypes with MiXCR, one entry per CDR3 protein. This sample has around 410,000 distinct CDR3 sequences; approximately 10% occur once, and the top ten carry 4.5% to 6.5%. The specimen was PBMCs from the stem cell graft donor, collected from the stem cell graft. The source is a human donor who donated a stem cell graft to a child with acute myeloid leukemia.

The chain carries TRBV6-5 and TRBJ2-7, with D unresolved. CDR3 length equals 15 residues. Germline loops: CDR1 MNHEY, CDR2 SVGAGI. V lost 4 bases, J lost 2 bases, and 15 bases lay in between. The CDR3 DNA follows: TGTGCCAGCAGTTTGCTTGACGGACGGGCCTACGAGCAGTACTTC. Amino acid sequence: CASSLLDGRAYEQYF.

Only a few counts were recorded for this clonotype. This sequence joins TRBV20-1 and TRBJ1-2; D is ambiguous. CDR1 and CDR2 from the germline V gene are DFQATT and SNEGSKA (reference sequence). V shed 6 bases and J shed 4 bases, with 18 bases lying between them. The CDR3 is made up of 14 amino acids. CDR3 residues: CSAEHQAPGYGYTF. CDR3 nucleotide sequence: TGCAGTGCGGAGCACCAGGCCCCCGGCTATGGCTACACCTTC.

This clonotype was found many times. This rearrangement joins TRBV6-5 to TRBJ2-5, with D unresolved. Germline CDR1 and CDR2: MNHEY and SVGAGI. The V end was cut by 2 bases, the J end by 0 bases, with 1 base between. This CDR3 has 12 amino acids. Written as DNA, the CDR3 is TGTGCCAGCAGTTACGACCAAGAGACCCAGTACTTC. Its protein is CASSYDQETQYF.

V is TRBV20-1 and J is TRBJ1-1; TRBD1 agrees at 8 bases. Germline V gene lookup returns CDR1 DFQATT and CDR2 SNEGSKA (reference sequence). J lost 3 bases, V lost 3 bases, and 9 bases had no gene match. The CDR3 extends over 15 amino acids. CDR3 DNA sequence: TGCAGTGCTAGCCCGGACAGGGCTCCGGACACTGAAGCTTTCTTT. Residues: CSASPDRAPDTEAFF.

This chain uses TRBV4-2 with TRBJ1-5; 7 bases map to TRBD1. This CDR3 comprises 14 residues. CDR1 and CDR2 from the germline V gene are LGHNA and YNFKEQ. The ends lost 0 bases at V and 8 bases at J; junction bases unmatched: 4. The CDR3 bases are TGTGCCAGCAGCCAAGAGTTAGGGGGCAAGCCCCAGCATTTT. The encoded protein is CASSQELGGKPQHF.

The chain's CDR3 is CATCLGLAGASTDTQYF. Here the CDR3 DNA reads TGTGCCACCTGCCTGGGACTAGCGGGGGCTAGCACAGATACGCAGTATTTT. The chain carries TRBV3-1 and TRBJ2-3; 14 bases line up with TRBD2. The junction had 9 bases not matched to a gene; V was cut back by 10 bases and J by 0 bases. From germline, CDR1 is LGHDT and CDR2 YNNKEL (reference sequence). The CDR3 sequence is 17 residues long.

Only a few counts were recorded for this clonotype. The rearrangement uses TRBV5-1 and TRBJ2-2; no definite D call. The CDR3 length is 11 residues. V was trimmed by 6 bases and J by 6 bases, leaving 6 bases between them. The germline V gene has CDR1 SGHRS and CDR2 YFSETQ. This chain's CDR3 is CASILAGELFF. The CDR3 region has the DNA TGCGCCAGCATTCTAGCCGGGGAGCTGTTTTTT.

The J gene is TRBJ2-5, the V gene TRBV20-1; 10 bases are a match to TRBD2. Unmatched junction bases numbered 4, after V lost 6 bases and J lost 3 bases. The CDR3 has 13 residues. Germline CDR1 reads DFQATT; CDR2 reads SNEGSKA (reference sequence). CDR3 region: CSALAGAEETQYF. The CDR3 bases are TGCAGTGCGCTAGCGGGGGCCGAAGAGACCCAGTACTTC.

The sample holds many counts of this clonotype. The gene calls are TRBV5-1 and TRBJ1-1; 8 bases map to TRBD1. The CDR3 is 16 amino acids. Germline V lookup: CDR1 SGHRS, CDR2 YFSETQ. V lost 4 bases to trimming and J lost 5 bases; unmatched junction nucleotides: 13. The CDR3 DNA reads as TGCGCCAGCAGCATGGGACAGGAGGCCTGGGGGACTGAAGCTTTCTTT. Translation gives CASSMGQEAWGTEAFF.

The chain couples TRBV2 to TRBJ2-7; D remains unclear. The CDR3 contains 14 residues. The ends were cut back, 10 bases at V and 5 bases at J, with 21 bases in the middle. CDR1 and CDR2 from the germline V gene are SNHLY and FYNNEI. The CDR3 bases are TGTGCCACCATATTAACCCCCATGAGTAACGAGCAGTACGTC. Protein sequence: CATILTPMSNEQYV.